The rows below give T cell receptor beta chains drawn from one sample of a study of shared clonotypes between healthy human individuals. Clones were read by immunoSEQ multiplex PCR, and TCRdb kept only the in-frame ones, dropping some. The sample has about 2 million clones; over 85% are singletons. The sample consisted of naive CD8+ T cells sorted from blood. Every receptor here comes from a man aged 18 to 30 in good health. CDR3s include the opening cysteine and the closing phenylalanine or tryptophan. D genes are given only for firm matches. Clone size is stated in some rows and not others, as once, few, many or a class when expanded.

NA,NA,TRBJ1-3,TRBV11-2,TGTGCCAGCAGCTTGGTGGGCCCTGGAAACACCATATATTTT,CASSLVGPGNTIYF
TRBD1,NA,TRBJ2-5,TRBV19,TGTGCCAGTAGTTCTAGGACAGGGTTGTGGCAAGAGACCCAGTACTTC,CASSSRTGLWQETQYF
TRBD1,NA,TRBJ2-7,TRBV7-9,TGTGCCAGCAGCGTCCGGGACAGGACTTACGAGCAGTACTTC,CASSVRDRTYEQYF
NA,NA,TRBJ2-2,TRBV4-1,TGCGCCAGCCAGAGAGGGACCGGGGAGCTGTTTTTT,CASQRGTGELFF
TRBD2,NA,TRBJ2-7,TRBV11-2,TGTGCCAGCAGCCCTCAGGGACTAGGCTCCTACGAGCAGTACTTC,CASSPQGLGSYEQYF
NA,NA,TRBJ1-1,TRBV10-3,TGTGCCATCAGTGAGTCCGGAGTGGCAGGGGAAGCGAACACTGAAGCTTTCTTT,CAISESGVAGEANTEAFF
NA,NA,TRBJ2-5,TRBV5-6,TGTGCCAGCAGCTGGGGCGGGGGCCCGTACCAAGAGACCCAGTACTTC,CASSWGGGPYQETQYF
NA,few,TRBJ2-3,TRBV5-6,TGTGCCAGCAGCTCCGGAGGGGGGACAGATACGCAGTATTTT,CASSSGGGTDTQYF
TRBD1,NA,TRBJ2-5,TRBV6-5,TGTGCCAGCACGACAGGGAAAGAGACCCAGTACTTC,CASTTGKETQYF
NA,NA,TRBJ2-3,TRBV7-9,TGTGCCAGGGCCGGGACTAGCACAGATACGCAGTATTTT,CARAGTSTDTQYF
NA,NA,TRBJ1-1,TRBV28,TGTGCCAGCAAAGACACTGAAGCTTTCTTT,CASKDTEAFF
NA,NA,TRBJ1-1,TRBV11-2,TGTGCCAGCAGTGTTGGGGGCCCCCTCGGGAACACTGAAGCTTTCTTT,CASSVGGPLGNTEAFF
NA,NA,TRBJ2-7,TRBV9,TGTGCCAGCAGCGTAGAAGGGTCCTACGAGCAGTACTTC,CASSVEGSYEQYF
TRBD2,NA,TRBJ2-3,TRBV5-1,TGCGCCAGCAGCTTGGCGCTAGCGGGGGGACTCACAGATACGCAGTATTTT,CASSLALAGGLTDTQYF
TRBD1,NA,TRBJ2-7,TRBV7-9,TGTGCCAGCAGCACGGGACAGGGGGCGAATGAGCAGTACTTC,CASSTGQGANEQYF
NA,NA,TRBJ2-7,TRBV28,TGTGCCAGCAGTTTATGGGGAGTCAACGAGCAGTACTTC,CASSLWGVNEQYF
TRBD2,NA,TRBJ2-2,TRBV19,TGTGCCAGTAGTCCGGGACTACCGGTCGGGGAGCTGTTTTTT,CASSPGLPVGELFF
NA,NA,TRBJ1-5,TRBV28,TGTGCCAGCAGTCCAGGGGACAATCAGCCCCAGCATTTT,CASSPGDNQPQHF
TRBD2,NA,TRBJ2-4,TRBV10-2,TGCGCCAGCAGTGATGGACTAGCGGACTTTCAGTACTTC,CASSDGLADFQYF
NA,NA,TRBJ1-6,TRBV5-1,TGCGCCAGCAGCTTGGTCCAGGGAGGGAGCTCCTATAATTCACCCCTCCACTTT,CASSLVQGGSSYNSPLHF
NA,NA,TRBJ2-3,TRBV30,TGTGCCTGGAGTGTTGTAGGGCCAGATACGCAGTATTTT,CAWSVVGPDTQYF
TRBD2,NA,TRBJ2-3,TRBV11-3,TGTGCCAGCAGCTTATCTAGCGGGGGGGCCTCCGGGGATACGCAGTATTTT,CASSLSSGGASGDTQYF
NA,NA,TRBJ2-2,TRBV7-9,TGTGCCAGCAGCTTCACGGGAGAGGCCGGGGAGCTGTTTTTT,CASSFTGEAGELFF
NA,NA,TRBJ1-1,TRBV28,TGTGCCAGCAGTTTGACCGGACTCTCTCACAGGGAAGCTTTCTTT,CASSLTGLSHREAFF
NA,NA,TRBJ1-3,TRBV4-1,TGCGCCAGCAGTCCAGGGTCTCTGGGAGGAAACACCATATATTTT,CASSPGSLGGNTIYF
TRBD2,NA,TRBJ2-2,TRBV5-6,TGTGCCAGCAGCTTACAACTAGCGGGAGTGGTCGGGGAGCTGTTTTTT,CASSLQLAGVVGELFF
NA,NA,TRBJ2-1,TRBV4-1,TGCGCCAGCAGCCTCCGGGGGACCAACTACAATGAGCAGTTCTTC,CASSLRGTNYNEQFF
NA,NA,TRBJ2-3,TRBV4-1,TGCGCCAGCAGCCAAGGAGGGGGGGCGTTCATCACAGATACGCAGTATTTT,CASSQGGGAFITDTQYF
NA,NA,TRBJ1-4,TRBV7-9,TGTGCCAGCAGCTTAAGTACGGAAGCAACTAATGAAAAAATGTTTTTT,CASSLSTEATNEKMFF
TRBD2,NA,TRBJ2-3,TRBV9,TGTGCCAGCAGCGTAGGGACTAGCGGTCGCACAGATACGCAGTATTTT,CASSVGTSGRTDTQYF
TRBD1,NA,TRBJ1-3,TRBV7-8,TGTGCCAGCAGCTTAGACAGGGGCTCTGGAAACACCATATATTTT,CASSLDRGSGNTIYF
NA,few,TRBJ2-7,TRBV4-1,TGCGCCAGCAGCCAGACAGGCTCCTACGAGCAGTACTTC,CASSQTGSYEQYF
NA,NA,TRBJ2-7,TRBV11-2,TGTGCCAGCAGCTTGGAGATAGGATACGAGCAGTACTTC,CASSLEIGYEQYF
NA,once,TRBJ2-6,TRBV29-1,TGCAGCGTTGAAGGAGGAACAGGAGACAGCTCTGGGGCCAACGTCCTGACTTTC,CSVEGGTGDSSGANVLTF
NA,NA,TRBJ2-7,TRBV27,TGTGCCAGCAGTTTCGATGTATTAGCATTTGCCGAGCAGTACTTC,CASSFDVLAFAEQYF
TRBD2,NA,TRBJ2-7,TRBV11-2,TGTGCCAGCAGCTTCACTAGCGGTGCCCTCAGCTCCTACGAGCAGTACTTC,CASSFTSGALSSYEQYF
NA,NA,TRBJ1-2,TRBV6-6,TGTGCCAGCAGTTACGGTTCAGGGCTCTATGGCTACACCTTC,CASSYGSGLYGYTF
NA,NA,TRBJ2-7,TRBV28,TGTGCCAGCAGTTTGGCGGGACCCCGCGCCTACGAGCAGTACTTC,CASSLAGPRAYEQYF
NA,NA,TRBJ1-1,TRBV5-6,TGTGCCAGCAGCTTGGAAGCCGCCCGAAACACTGAAGCTTTCTTT,CASSLEAARNTEAFF
NA,once,TRBJ2-1,TRBV18,TGTGCCAGCTCCCTCGACAGTTTGGAGCAGTTCTTC,CASSLDSLEQFF
NA,NA,TRBJ1-5,TRBV27,TGTGCCAGCAGTAGTGTGGGCAGCAATCAGCCCCAGCATTTT,CASSSVGSNQPQHF
NA,NA,TRBJ2-7,TRBV4-1,TGCGCCAGCAGCCCATTTCATGGCGGGGGCGCATACGAGCAGTACTTC,CASSPFHGGGAYEQYF
NA,NA,TRBJ2-5,TRBV5-6,TGTGCCAGCAGCTTGGAGGCAGGGCTACTCGAGACCCAGTACTTC,CASSLEAGLLETQYF
NA,NA,TRBJ1-4,TRBV10-2,TGCGCCAGCAGTTACTCCGGGACCGCCTATGAAAAACTGTTTTTT,CASSYSGTAYEKLFF
TRBD2,NA,TRBJ2-1,TRBV4-2,TGTGCCAGCAGCCAAGATTATAGTCTAGCGGGGGCCTACAATGAGCAGTTCTTC,CASSQDYSLAGAYNEQFF
NA,NA,TRBJ2-7,TRBV4-1,TGCGCCAGCAGCCAAAGCCTCGGGGGTCACGAGCAGTACTTC,CASSQSLGGHEQYF
NA,NA,TRBJ2-7,TRBV7-6,TGTGCCAGCAGCTTACTGGAGGGCGGGCGGCCGTACGAGCAGTACTTC,CASSLLEGGRPYEQYF
NA,NA,TRBJ2-1,TRBV19,TGTGCCAGTAGTGGGCGGGTGATCGGCGATGAGCAGTTCTTC,CASSGRVIGDEQFF
TRBD1,NA,TRBJ2-7,TRBV6-1,TGTGCCAGCAGGACAGGGTACGAGCAGTACTTC,CASRTGYEQYF
NA,NA,TRBJ2-1,TRBV21-1,TGTGCCAGCCGTACTAGCGGTAGGCCCGTGTGGTTCTTC,CASRTSGRPVWFF
NA,NA,TRBJ1-3,TRBV9,TGTGCCAGCAGCGTAGACAGTTACACCATATATTTT,CASSVDSYTIYF
NA,NA,TRBJ2-1,TRBV7-3,TGTGCCAGCAGCCCCAGCGGAGGTGCCTACAATGAGCAGTTCTTC,CASSPSGGAYNEQFF
TRBD2,NA,TRBJ2-7,TRBV27,TGTGCCAGCAGTTTAGGGACTAGCGGGAGCGAGCAGTACTTC,CASSLGTSGSEQYF
NA,few,TRBJ2-3,TRBV10-2,TGCGCCAGCAGTGAAGGGGATACGCAGTATTTT,CASSEGDTQYF
TRBD1,NA,TRBJ1-5,TRBV9,TGTGCCAGCAGCGTAGGGTCCGGGACAGCTAGCAATCAGCCCCAGCATTTT,CASSVGSGTASNQPQHF
TRBD1,NA,TRBJ2-7,TRBV9,TGTGCCAGCAGCGCCACGGACAGGGTGCGAGATGGCTACGAGCAGTACTTC,CASSATDRVRDGYEQYF
NA,NA,TRBJ2-4,TRBV28,TGTGCCAGTAAAGGTTTATCAGAGCTAGCCAAAAACATTCAGTACTTC,CASKGLSELAKNIQYF
NA,NA,TRBJ1-1,TRBV13,TGTGCCAGCAGCCCTATGGGGCAGGGTTGGAGTGAAGCTTTCTTT,CASSPMGQGWSEAFF
TRBD2,NA,TRBJ2-7,TRBV13,TGTGCCAGCAGCTTAGGGGCAGGGACTATAGGGGAGCAGTACTTC,CASSLGAGTIGEQYF
NA,once,TRBJ2-2,TRBV5-1,TGCGCCAGCAGCTTTTGGGTTGGGGCCACGAACACCGGGGAGCTGTTTTTT,CASSFWVGATNTGELFF